The entry below gives a single TCR beta chain sequence along with its context. The germline V gene encodes CDR1 SEHNR and CDR2 FQNEAQ (reference sequence). This CDR3 region has 15 residues. The ends were cut back, 1 base at V and 3 bases at J, with 13 bases in the middle. This specimen comes from a study of blood T cell repertoires in COVID-19. Study-level background: Samples taken during acute and convalescent COVID-19 were collected in the United States, Italy and Spain. T cells, B-cell-depleted T cells, or PBMCs supplied cDNA or gDNA.

Source study methods: Reference gene primers were amplified, and this amplification served to estimate nucleated cell counts. Assay: immunoSEQ multiplex PCR; the TCRdb copy retains only in-frame clones and omits some. V, J and clone size are taken as reported in that table, and D and trimming were inferred from the DNA itself. The table has about 300,000 clones, approximately 90% seen once. V gene TRBV7-9 combines with J gene TRBJ2-7, with D maybe TRBD2 (5 bases). The sample comprised peripheral blood. This TCR came from a middle-aged man with acute or convalescent COVID-19. CDR3: CASSLDGREGYEQYF. The CDR3 nucleotides are TGTGCCAGCAGCTTAGACGGCCGAGAGGGCTACGAGCAGTACTTC.